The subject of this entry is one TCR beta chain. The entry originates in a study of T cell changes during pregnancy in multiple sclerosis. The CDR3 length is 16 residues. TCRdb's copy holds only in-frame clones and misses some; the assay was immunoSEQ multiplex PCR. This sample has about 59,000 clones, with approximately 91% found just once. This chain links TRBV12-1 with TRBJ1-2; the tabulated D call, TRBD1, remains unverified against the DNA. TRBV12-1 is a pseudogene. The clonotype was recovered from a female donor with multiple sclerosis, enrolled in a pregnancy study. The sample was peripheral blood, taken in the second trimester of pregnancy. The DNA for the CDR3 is TGTGCCAGCAGCTCGAAGCAGGACAGGCATCTTTATGGCTACACCTTC. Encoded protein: CASSSKQDRHLYGYTF.